This T cell receptor beta chain stems from a study of T cells after yellow fever vaccination (dated by TCRdb to the late 2010s). Study-level background: The SMART-Seq v4 Ultra Low Input RNA kit was used to prepare libraries from fractions with low cell numbers. To follow T-cell clones before and after primary and booster YFV17D yellow fever vaccination, bulk TCR alpha and beta repertoires were sequenced over time. Two healthy male donors made up the cohort, one aged 18 to 30 years and the other aged 30 to 40 years. Blood was collected at multiple timepoints before and after primary and secondary immunization, and bulk PBMC replicates and cell subsets were isolated. Overall results and qualifications from the work: FACS-sorted repertoires could contain abundant contaminating clonotypes from the bulk population, so computational filtering was required. The secondary T-cell response was found to be weaker but faster than the primary response, with a peak reached on day 5 rather than on day 15. Most clones expanded after primary vaccination were re-detected after the booster (almost 97% of CD4 and more than 70% of CD8), suggesting broad memory maintenance. Only a couple of donors were included in the study, so the extent to which the findings can be generalized is limited. A small fraction of clonotypes appeared in both the CD4 and CD8 compartments, likely as a result of convergent recombination.

This sample's treatment or condition label indicates: live attenuated yellow fever vaccine strain. At every blood-draw timepoint, two biological replicates of bulk PBMCs were collected. PBMCs were isolated from peripheral blood using a standard Ficoll-Paque protocol. RNA was extracted with TriZol from bulk PBMCs, CD4 and CD8 fractions, and dextramer-positive and dextramer-negative fractions. Reading the germline V gene gives CDR1 KGHSH and CDR2 LQKENI. A distance of 14 bases separates the germline ends of V and J, which lose 2 bases and 3 bases respectively. Inclusive of the bounding cysteine and phenylalanine, the CDR3 is 16 residues long. Of all the DNA, just the CDR3 is kept, 48 bases in frame from base 1. In regard to this clonotype: Its specific antigen is unknown. No per-base quality is available; no much larger clone lies one base away.

Synthesis of TCR cDNA relied on 5'RACE template switching, a step that introduced a universal primer site along with unique molecular identifiers. cDNA synthesis was primed from both the TCR alpha and TCR beta constant segments. Library amplification used two PCR steps, and the second PCR step added sample barcodes and sequencing adapters. Sequencing of libraries was done on Illumina HiSeq 2500 (2x100 bp) or NovaSeq (2x150 bp). Per the authors' processing: MIGEC handled demultiplexing of reads and collapsing into UMI consensus sequences, while MiXCR performed V(D)J alignment. Clonotypes responding to the vaccine were identified with edgeR on replicate PBMC samples, with the criteria of FDR below 0.01 and a log2 fold change above 5 up to day 15. Bulk clonotypes were assigned CD4 or CD8 identity according to which sequenced CD4 or CD8 repertoire held them at higher abundance. Starting from the raw public reads, TCRdb applied fastp trimming at Q25, assembled clones with MiXCR and retained in-frame beta chains. Duplicate CDR3 protein sequences are folded into a single record with the most common DNA and genes. Here the V and J calls rest on TCRdb's processing, not on the authors' analysis. This sample holds 450,000 to 550,000 distinct CDR3 sequences; roughly 19% were observed only once. More than 13% of the sample belongs to the ten largest clones.

The rearrangement combines TRBV18 with TRBJ2-1, with the D gene not clear enough to name. This clonotype was sampled from a young man who received the YFV17D yellow fever vaccine. The sequencing here drew on PBMCs, taken 15 days after the yellow fever booster vaccination. CDR3 reads: CASSPEPPEHYNEQFF. The bases are TGTGCCAGCTCACCAGAACCACCAGAGCACTACAATGAGCAGTTCTTC.